These 9 T cell receptor beta chains share one sample of origin, sequenced in a study of T cell repertoires in cytomegalovirus infection. One entry per CDR3 protein results from TCRdb running MiXCR on the reads. The sample yields 100,000 to 150,000 distinct CDR3 sequences, roughly 25% seen once. No cognate antigen is known for these TCRs. The sequencing input was PBMCs, sequenced either directly or after in vitro stimulation (not recorded which). The receptors were gathered from a human donor in good health (CMV status not recorded). Some clones in this sample may be carry-over from other donors' samples.

The chain uses TRBV7-3 and TRBJ2-7; D is unresolved. CDR1 SGHTA and CDR2 FQGTGA come from the germline V gene. Trimming took 2 bases from V and 6 from J, leaving 11 bases between them. CDR3 length: 13 residues. CDR3 coding DNA: TGTGCCAGCAGCTTACCGCCAGGCTCCGAGCAGTACTTC. It is translated as CASSLPPGSEQYF.

This clonotype has just a few counts. J is TRBJ2-1 and V is TRBV7-2; D is unresolved. Germline V gene lookup returns CDR1 SGHTA and CDR2 FQGNSA. This CDR3 region has 15 residues. Trimming stripped 1 base from V and 8 bases from J, with 15 bases between. CDR3 coding DNA: TGTGCCAGCAGCTTAGTGTCTAGTTTAGGCCATGAGCAGTTCTTC. It translates to CASSLVSSLGHEQFF.

This clonotype was counted ten times or more. The chain is built from TRBV6-5 and TRBJ1-5, with 8 nucleotides matching TRBD1. Germline CDR1 reads MNHEY; CDR2 reads SVGAGI. V lost 4 bases to trimming and J lost 7 bases; unmatched junction nucleotides: 9. The CDR3 consists of 15 residues. CDR3: CASSSDRGGGQPQHF. In nucleotides, the CDR3 is TGTGCCAGCAGTTCCGACAGGGGAGGAGGGCAGCCCCAGCATTTT.

This clonotype occurred a few times. The CDR3 DNA sequence: TGTGCCAGCAGCTTAACGTCGGGAGTCACAGAGACCCAGTACTTC. Protein sequence: CASSLTSGVTETQYF. The chain uses TRBV7-3 and TRBJ2-5; D might be TRBD2 (6 bases). V was clipped by 0 bases and J by 4 bases, with 12 bases between them. CDR1 is SGHTA and CDR2 is FQGTGA in the germline V gene. The CDR3 has 15 residues.

This clonotype showed up just a few times. The genes are TRBV6-6 and TRBJ1-5; D not certain. V lost 0 bases and J 4 bases, leaving 10 bases between the germline ends. The germline gives CDR1 MNHNY, CDR2 SVGAGI (reference sequence). This CDR3 has 15 amino acids. In DNA form, the CDR3 reads TGTGCCAGCAGTTACTCGGGCCAGGAGAATCAGCCCCAGCATTTT. Translated: CASSYSGQENQPQHF.

This clonotype has just a few counts. The V and J genes are TRBV12-3 or TRBV12-4 and TRBJ2-3; 9 nucleotides match TRBD2. This CDR3 has 15 amino acids. The V and J ends lost 7 bases and 1 base, in that order; junction bases with no gene match: 6. The CDR3 region has the DNA TGTGCCAGCACCACAACTAGCGGGCGCACAGATACGCAGTATTTT. Protein sequence: CASTTTSGRTDTQYF.

The chain joins TRBV29-1 to TRBJ2-5; 11 nucleotides agree with TRBD2. The CDR3 extends over 17 amino acids. Germline V lookup: CDR1 SQVTM, CDR2 ANQGSEA. The trim removed 5 bases at V and 4 bases at J, leaving 15 bases unmatched. This chain's CDR3 is CSVPQGLAEGWGETQYF. The CDR3 DNA is TGCAGCGTTCCCCAGGGACTAGCGGAGGGGTGGGGAGAGACCCAGTACTTC.

The CDR3 sequence is CASSYSGQIYGYTF. CDR3 DNA sequence: TGTGCCAGCAGTTACTCGGGACAGATCTATGGCTACACCTTC. The J gene is TRBJ1-2, the V gene TRBV6-2 or TRBV6-3; TRBD1 agrees at 7 bases. Trimming took 0 bases from V and 4 from J; bases not matched to a gene: 2. CDR1 is MNHEY, CDR2 SVGEGT, per germline. The CDR3 loop spans 14 amino acids.

This chain links TRBV7-6 with TRBJ2-1; D perhaps matches TRBD2 (6 bases). The V gene lost 1 base and the J gene lost 5 bases, with 12 bases spanning the gap. The germline gives CDR1 SGHVS, CDR2 FNYEAQ. The CDR3 consists of 15 residues. The CDR3: CASSLGGGNHNEQFF. The CDR3 coding sequence is TGTGCCAGCAGCTTAGGTGGCGGGAACCACAATGAGCAGTTCTTC.